These 32 T cell receptor beta chains were all obtained from the same sample, sequenced in a study of identical twins. Using its own MiXCR run on the 5' RACE reads, TCRdb lists one record per CDR3 protein. This table holds roughly 710,000 distinct CDR3 sequences, around 6.1% found once. Sequencing was done on a sample of naive T cells sorted from blood. The origin of the receptors is a man in his late teens or twenties in good health.

This clonotype was seen many times. This chain links TRBV24-1 with TRBJ2-1; no clear D. Trimming took off 3 bases at V and 0 bases at J, with 11 bases between the two ends. Germline CDR1 and CDR2: KGHDR and SFDVKD. The CDR3 extends over 16 amino acids. The CDR3 sequence: CATSDPRSSSYNEQFF. DNA for the CDR3: TGTGCCACCAGTGATCCCCGGTCCAGCTCCTACAATGAGCAGTTCTTC.

This clonotype occurred many times. This chain links TRBV2 with TRBJ2-3, with D possibly being TRBD1 or TRBD2 (5 bases each). This CDR3 is built from 15 residues. V lost 6 bases to trimming and J lost 3 bases, with 16 bases between them. Germline V gene lookup returns CDR1 SNHLY and CDR2 FYNNEI. As DNA, the CDR3 is TGTGCCAGCAGGACGGGGCTAGGCACAACAGATACGCAGTATTTT. Protein: CASRTGLGTTDTQYF. Together with reference TRBV2 and TRBJ2-3, the CDR3 gives the full variable domain: EPEVTQTPSHQVTQMGQEVILRCVPISNHLYFYWYRQILGQKVEFLVSFYNNEISEKSEIFDDQFSVERPDGSNFTLKIRSTKLEDSAMYFCASRTGLGTTDTQYFGPGTRLTVL.

In its sample, this clonotype was seen a few times. The chain couples TRBV5-1 to TRBJ1-1, with 7 bases matching TRBD1. This CDR3 is 15 amino acids long. V shed 4 bases, J shed 0 bases, and the junction held 6 bases outside the gene matches. Germline V gene data show CDR1 as SGHRS and CDR2 as YFSETQ. The chain's CDR3 is CASSHVDRLNTEAFF. Written as DNA, the CDR3 is TGCGCCAGCAGCCATGTGGACAGGCTGAACACTGAAGCTTTCTTT.

Concerning this clonotype itself: A read error may be the cause here, since a much bigger clone is one base away. No conserved phenylalanine or tryptophan ends this CDR3, so it is likely a read error. The gene calls are TRBV7-8 and TRBJ1-2, with D perhaps TRBD1 (5 bases). Per germline, CDR1 SGHVS and CDR2 FQNEAQ. V was pared by 3 bases and J by 2 bases, with 10 bases between. This CDR3 has 14 amino acids. CDR3 in amino acids: CASSLGDKNYGYTY. CDR3 nucleotide sequence: TGTGCCAGCAGCTTGGGGGATAAAAACTATGGCTACACCTAC.

This clonotype came up many times. The rearrangement uses TRBV7-8 and TRBJ2-1; 7 bases align to TRBD2. This CDR3 is built from 14 residues. Per germline, CDR1 SGHVS and CDR2 FQNEAQ. V lost 2 bases, J lost 4 bases, and 2 bases stayed unmatched. Here the CDR3 DNA reads TGTGCCAGCAGCTTACGGGAGGTGTACAATGAGCAGTTCTTC. Translating gives CASSLREVYNEQFF.

In its sample, this clonotype was seen a few times. This chain connects TRBV5-1 to TRBJ2-2, with TRBD2 identical over 12 bases. The CDR3 sequence is 18 residues long. Germline CDR1 and CDR2: SGHRS and YFSETQ. With 4 bases clipped from V and 6 bases from J, the junction kept 13 bases outside the gene matches. The CDR3 region is CASSPRLAGVGYPGELFF. DNA of the CDR3: TGCGCCAGCAGCCCCAGACTAGCGGGAGTCGGGTATCCCGGGGAGCTGTTTTTT. Filled out from reference TRBV5-1 and TRBJ2-2, the complete variable domain reads KAGVTQTPRYLIKTRGQQVTLSCSPISGHRSVSWYQQTPGQGLQFLFEYFSETQRNKGNFPGRFSGRQFSNSRSEMNVSTLELGDSALYLCASSPRLAGVGYPGELFFGEGSRLTVL.

The chain carries TRBV7-6 and TRBJ2-3, with 13 positions matching TRBD2. The CDR3 runs 17 residues. Germline values: CDR1 SGHVS, CDR2 FNYEAQ. V was clipped by 4 bases and J by 1 base; unmatched bases: 5. CDR3 DNA: TGTGCCAGCAGCTCAAGACTAGCGGGAGGTCGCACAGATACGCAGTATTTT. Translation gives CASSSRLAGGRTDTQYF.

This clonotype was picked up many times. The V gene is TRBV28, the J gene TRBJ1-6; a weak D match, TRBD1 (5 bases). This CDR3 spans 14 amino acids. Germline-derived CDR1 and CDR2 are MDHEN and SYDVKM. V lost 2 bases and J 9 bases, leaving 11 bases between the germline ends. This CDR3 reads CASSLGASGSPLHF. The CDR3, as DNA: TGTGCCAGCAGTTTAGGGGCGTCGGGTTCACCCCTCCACTTT.

Ten or more counts support this clonotype. This chain joins TRBV4-3 and TRBJ1-2; D is uncertain. This CDR3 is built from 13 residues. Per germline, CDR1 LGHNA and CDR2 YSLEER. V lost 3 bases to trimming and J lost 2 bases, with 7 bases between them. The CDR3 spells CASSQQRNYGYTF. In nucleotides, the CDR3 is TGCGCCAGCAGCCAGCAGAGAAACTATGGCTACACCTTC.

V and J are TRBV7-7 and TRBJ2-5; D remains ambiguous. Trimming pared 5 bases from V and 2 bases from J, leaving 21 bases between. The length of the CDR3 is 17 residues. Looked up from germline, CDR1 is SSHAT and CDR2 is FNYEAQ (reference sequence). Here the CDR3 reads CASSLMADPWGQETQYF. The CDR3 DNA reads as TGTGCCAGCAGCCTAATGGCGGACCCCTGGGGACAAGAGACCCAGTACTTC. The full variable domain, with the rest looked up from reference TRBV7-7 and TRBJ2-5, is GAGVSQSPRYKVTKRGQDVTLRCDPISSHATLYWYQQALGQGPEFLTYFNYEAQPDKSGLPSDRFSAERPEGSISTLTIQRTEQRDSAMYRCASSLMADPWGQETQYFGPGTRLLVL.

This clonotype was seen a handful of times. The chain recombines TRBV7-9 with TRBJ2-1, with D possibly matching TRBD2 (5 bases). The length of the CDR3 is 12 residues. Trimming left V 5 bases short and J 9 bases short, with 11 bases between. CDR1 SEHNR and CDR2 FQNEAQ come from the germline V gene (reference sequence). The DNA of the CDR3 is TGTGCCAGCAGCCTGGGAGTCTTTGAGCAGTTCTTC. It codes for CASSLGVFEQFF.

Points on this clonotype: This may be a read error, as it is one base from a much larger clone. A read error is likely, as this CDR3 ends without the conserved phenylalanine or tryptophan. V and J are TRBV6-2 or TRBV6-3 and TRBJ1-1, with unresolved D. CDR3 size: 14 residues. Between the trimmed V and J ends, which lost 7 bases and 0 bases, there was a span of 12 bases. Germline CDR1 MNHEY, CDR2 SVGEGT. CDR3 residues: CASKKDRVNTEAFI. CDR3 bases: TGTGCCAGCAAAAAAGACCGGGTGAACACTGAAGCTTTCATT.

This clonotype turned up a few times. V gene TRBV4-1 combines with J gene TRBJ1-6; 9 bases are a match to TRBD1. The germline gives CDR1 MGHRA, CDR2 YSYEKL. Trimming removed 2 bases from V and 9 bases from J; junction bases left unmatched: 8. The CDR3 extends over 16 amino acids. The DNA for the CDR3 is TGCGCCAGCAGCCAACCCCCGGGACAGGGTTCTTCACCCCTCCACTTT. Encoded protein: CASSQPPGQGSSPLHF.

This sequence joins TRBV4-3 and TRBJ2-7; 7 nucleotides agree with TRBD1. This CDR3 has 16 amino acids. V trimming: 1 base; J trimming: 0 bases; junction bases outside the gene matches: 6. Germline CDR1 is LGHNA and CDR2 is YSLEER. The CDR3 spells CASSQVPGGPSYEQYF. The DNA of the CDR3 is TGCGCCAGCAGCCAAGTCCCAGGGGGACCCTCCTACGAGCAGTACTTC.

There are many counts of this clonotype. The V gene is TRBV20-1, the J gene TRBJ1-5; D not resolved. The CDR3 has 16 amino acids. The V end lost 0 bases, the J end lost 5 bases, and 17 bases lay between the germline ends. Looked up from germline, CDR1 is DFQATT and CDR2 is SNEGSKA (reference sequence). The CDR3, as DNA: TGCAGTGCTAGAGATCTCGGATACCCCACTGATCAGCCCCAGCATTTT. Amino acids: CSARDLGYPTDQPQHF.

This clonotype was seen many times. The J gene is TRBJ2-5, the V gene TRBV5-5; 11 positions agree with TRBD2. This CDR3 region has 16 residues. V shed 4 bases, J shed 6 bases, and the junction held 11 bases outside the gene matches. Per germline, CDR1 SGHKS and CDR2 YYEKEE (reference sequence). CDR3 nucleotide sequence: TGTGCCAGCAGCCAACAATTACTAGCGGGGGAAAAGACCCAGTACTTC. It translates to CASSQQLLAGEKTQYF.

This clonotype showed up many times. This chain connects TRBV4-2 to TRBJ2-1, with 8 bases fitting TRBD1. Germline V gene sequence: CDR1 LGHNA, CDR2 YNFKEQ. CDR3 length: 15 amino acids. The junction had 12 bases not matched to a gene; V was cut back by 4 bases and J by 10 bases. The CDR3 region is CASSRSGQDPREQFF. The CDR3, as DNA: TGTGCCAGCAGCCGGTCGGGACAGGATCCAAGGGAGCAGTTCTTC.

This chain links TRBV7-9 with TRBJ2-5; D is unresolved. The CDR3 loop spans 14 amino acids. Germline-derived CDR1 and CDR2 are SEHNR and FQNEAQ (reference sequence). Trimming pared 5 bases from V and 2 bases from J, leaving 12 bases between. In DNA, the CDR3 is TGTGCCAGCAGCACAGAGACACAGCAAGAGACCCAGTACTTC. This translates into CASSTETQQETQYF.

This chain joins TRBV7-3 and TRBJ1-6, with no clear D. CDR3 size: 13 residues. The V end was cut by 4 bases, the J end by 10 bases, with 11 bases between. Germline V gene lookup returns CDR1 SGHTA and CDR2 FQGTGA. CDR3 sequence reads: CASSSRRGSPLHF. The CDR3 DNA sequence: TGTGCCAGCAGCTCCAGGAGAGGCTCACCCCTCCACTTT.

This clonotype has a count of ten or more. The chain has TRBV7-9 and TRBJ2-1; D is perhaps TRBD2 (6 bases). This CDR3 spans 15 amino acids. The V end lost 4 bases, the J end lost 8 bases, and 18 bases lay between the germline ends. The germline CDR1 and CDR2 sequences are SEHNR and FQNEAQ (reference sequence). The CDR3 sequence is CASSSRTTPLDEQFF. The CDR3 DNA sequence: TGTGCCAGCAGCTCTCGGACTACCCCTTTGGATGAGCAGTTCTTC. Complete variable domain (other parts from reference TRBV7-9 and TRBJ2-1): DTGVSQNPRHKITKRGQNVTFRCDPISEHNRLYWYRQTLGQGPEFLTYFQNEAQLEKSRLLSDRFSAERPKGSFSTLEIQRTEQGDSAMYLCASSSRTTPLDEQFFGPGTRLTVL.

This clonotype was observed at least ten times. This chain joins TRBV20-1 and TRBJ2-3; 11 bases line up with TRBD2. The germline V gene encodes CDR1 DFQATT and CDR2 SNEGSKA (reference sequence). The CDR3 totals 13 residues. Here the CDR3 reads CSTPLAGEDTQYF. DNA for the CDR3: TGCAGCACACCACTAGCGGGAGAAGATACGCAGTATTTT.

This clonotype was recorded many times. This chain connects TRBV6-1 to TRBJ2-7; D perhaps matches TRBD1 (5 bases). CDR3 length equals 14 residues. Trimming took 5 bases from V and 2 from J, leaving 13 bases between them. CDR1 is MNHNS, CDR2 SASEGT, per germline. This CDR3 is CASSPQGITYEQYF. In DNA, the CDR3 is TGTGCCAGCAGTCCCCAGGGCATAACCTACGAGCAGTACTTC.

J is TRBJ1-6 and V is TRBV12-3 or TRBV12-4, with TRBD1 matching 8 bases. The CDR3 runs 15 residues. V was pared by 5 bases and J by 9 bases, with 9 bases of the junction left unmatched. CDR3 in amino acids: CASSQRQGTSSPLHF. CDR3 sequence (DNA): TGTGCCAGCAGTCAAAGACAGGGGACGAGTTCACCCCTCCACTTT.

This clonotype was observed a handful of times. The rearrangement links TRBV7-2 to TRBJ2-1, with TRBD2 matching over 9 bases. Looked up from germline, CDR1 is SGHTA and CDR2 is FQGNSA. The CDR3 spans 16 residues. V dropped 2 bases and J dropped 7; count of bases not matched to a gene: 9. The CDR3 sequence is CASSLRLAGVRNEQFF. For the CDR3, the DNA is TGTGCCAGCAGCTTACGGTTAGCGGGAGTCCGGAATGAGCAGTTCTTC.

This clonotype was counted many times. The rearrangement uses TRBV7-6 and TRBJ2-7; maybe TRBD2 (5 bases). Per germline, CDR1 SGHVS and CDR2 FNYEAQ. There are 11 residues in the CDR3. V shed 4 bases and J shed 7 bases, with 8 bases lying between them. The CDR3 protein is CASSSRDEQYV. CDR3 nucleotides: TGTGCCAGCAGCTCGAGGGATGAGCAGTACGTC.

The sample holds many counts of this clonotype. This chain joins TRBV10-2 and TRBJ2-5; D is possibly TRBD2 (6 bases). V was shortened by 4 bases and J by 5 bases, with 11 bases between the two germline ends. This CDR3 is 13 amino acids long. Germline loops: CDR1 WSHSY, CDR2 SAAADI. CDR3 in DNA: TGCGCCAGCAGTGCAGGGAGGTTCGAGACCCAGTACTTC. Amino acids: CASSAGRFETQYF.

The chain has TRBV5-1 and TRBJ2-4; D might be TRBD2 (5 bases). Deletions cut 3 bases from V and 9 bases from J, with 13 bases between. The germline V gene encodes CDR1 SGHRS and CDR2 YFSETQ. The length of the CDR3 is 13 residues. CDR3 sequence reads: CASSYSTEGIQYF. CDR3 bases: TGCGCCAGCAGCTACTCTACAGAGGGCATTCAGTACTTC.

The chain employs TRBV6-1 and TRBJ2-7; TRBD2 matches at 7 bases. Germline V CDR1 and CDR2: MNHNS, SASEGT. The CDR3 sequence is 14 residues long. The J segment lost 0 bases and the V segment lost 5 bases, leaving 4 bases of the junction unmatched. CDR3 sequence: CASSQSGNSYEQYV. The CDR3 nucleotides read TGTGCCAGCAGTCAGAGCGGGAACTCCTACGAGCAGTACGTC.

There are many counts of this clonotype. V and J are TRBV12-3 or TRBV12-4 and TRBJ1-5; no reliable D call. Trimming left V 3 bases short and J 5 bases short, with 8 bases between. The CDR3 loop spans 13 amino acids. The CDR3 region is CASSLSWDQPQHF. The CDR3 DNA reads TGTGCCAGCAGTTTGAGCTGGGATCAGCCCCAGCATTTT.

There are a few counts of this clonotype. The chain joins TRBV11-2 to TRBJ2-7; 11 bases align to TRBD2. Germline-derived CDR1 and CDR2 are SGHAT and FQNNGV. Germline trimming cut 0 bases from V and 6 bases from J; bases unmatched to any gene: 4. There are 15 residues in the CDR3. The CDR3 loop is CASSLEGLAASEQYV. The CDR3 DNA follows: TGTGCCAGCAGCTTAGAGGGACTAGCGGCGAGCGAGCAGTACGTC.

Regarding this clonotype: A read error may explain this, as a much larger clone is one base away. The genes are TRBV20-1 and TRBJ2-1; a possible D gene is TRBD2 (6 bases). The CDR3 totals 15 residues. Per germline, CDR1 DFQATT and CDR2 SNEGSKA (reference sequence). DNA for the CDR3: TGCAGTGCTATGGCGGCGTGGGACTCCTACAATGAGCGGTTCTTC. Translation: CSAMAAWDSYNERFF.

V gene TRBV9 combines with J gene TRBJ2-5; D possibly corresponds to TRBD2 (6 bases). The CDR3 loop spans 16 amino acids. Germline CDR1 is SGDLS and CDR2 is YYNGEE. V was pared by 4 bases and J by 5 bases, with 21 bases between. The CDR3 spells CASSPSQDYRGETQYF. The CDR3, as DNA: TGTGCCAGCAGCCCCTCTCAGGACTACCGTGGGGAGACCCAGTACTTC.